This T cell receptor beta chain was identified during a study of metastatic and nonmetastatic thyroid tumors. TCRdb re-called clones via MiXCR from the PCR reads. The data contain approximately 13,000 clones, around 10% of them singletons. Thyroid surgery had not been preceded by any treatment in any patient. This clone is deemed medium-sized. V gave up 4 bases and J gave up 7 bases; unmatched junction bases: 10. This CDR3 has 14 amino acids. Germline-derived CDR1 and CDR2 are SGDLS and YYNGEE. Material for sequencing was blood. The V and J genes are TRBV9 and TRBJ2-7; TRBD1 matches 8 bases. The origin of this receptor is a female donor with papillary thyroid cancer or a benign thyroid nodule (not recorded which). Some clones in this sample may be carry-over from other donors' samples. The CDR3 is CASSYGTGSREQYF. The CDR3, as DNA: TGTGCCAGCAGCTACGGGACAGGTTCTAGGGAGCAGTACTTC.